Below are 26 T cell receptor beta chains sequenced from a single sample in a study of molecular identifiers for immune sequencing clone quantification (dated by TCRdb to 2017 to 2018). The library relied on PCR. The sequencing machine was a NextSeq 500. The public reads were reanalyzed by TCRdb: fastp trimming at Q25, MiXCR alignment, in-frame beta chains only. Each record represents a unique CDR3 protein, reported with the most common genes and DNA among its rows. The sample profile shows about 630,000 distinct CDR3 sequences; around 25% of them were found once. Of the sample, about 0.81% is held by the ten largest clones. Sequencing was done on a sample of naive CD8+ T cells from blood, with Jurkat cell RNA spiked in. In the paper's terms, the cell subset or site label means: FACS-sorted CD8+CD4-CCR7+CD45RA+ naive T cells. Source of these receptors: a human donor in good health. Some libraries in this study had Jurkat cell RNA spiked in.

This clonotype was seen more than once but under ten times. The V gene is TRBV29-1, the J gene TRBJ2-1; the match to TRBD1 covers 7 bases. Germline lookup yields CDR1 SQVTM and CDR2 ANQGSEA. J was trimmed by 2 bases and V by 8 bases; bases with no gene match: 9. This CDR3 region has 14 residues. The CDR3 region has the DNA TGCAGCATTAGACAGGGCCTCCCCTACAATGAGCAGTTCTTC. This codes for CSIRQGLPYNEQFF.

This clonotype showed up many times. The rearrangement uses TRBV7-9 and TRBJ1-1; D uncertain. Trimming cost V 5 bases and J 7 bases, with 11 bases left between them. Germline loops: CDR1 SEHNR, CDR2 FQNEAQ (reference sequence). The length of the CDR3 is 12 residues. The CDR3 DNA follows: TGTGCCAGCAGCCGTTTGATAATTGAAGCTTTCTTT. This sequence encodes CASSRLIIEAFF.

Here the CDR3 reads CAVAGGHPYNEQFF. DNA of the CDR3: TGTGCCGTAGCCGGCGGGCACCCCTACAATGAGCAGTTCTTC. The rearrangement joins TRBV3-1 to TRBJ2-1, with a possible D match to TRBD2 (5 bases). This CDR3 is 14 amino acids long. Trimming cost V 11 bases and J 2 bases, with 16 bases left between them. Germline values: CDR1 LGHDT, CDR2 YNNKEL (reference sequence).

This clonotype was recorded a few times. The chain recombines TRBV13 with TRBJ2-1; the match to TRBD2 covers 14 bases. Germline CDR1 is PRHDT and CDR2 is FYEKMQ (reference sequence). The CDR3 runs to 17 residues. Germline trimming cut 4 bases from V and 2 bases from J; bases unmatched to any gene: 4. CDR3 DNA sequence: TGTGCCAGCAGCTCCCGGGGACTAGCGGGGGCCTACAATGAGCAGTTCTTC. Translating it yields CASSSRGLAGAYNEQFF.

This clonotype has only a few counts. The chain links TRBV5-6 to TRBJ2-3, with a tentative D call TRBD1 (7 bases). CDR1 and CDR2 (germline): SGHDT, YYEEEE. The CDR3 runs to 17 residues. V was trimmed by 3 bases and J by 0 bases, leaving 17 bases between them. In DNA, the CDR3 is TGTGCCAGCAGCTGGACAGGTAGAGGGACTAGCACAGATACGCAGTATTTT. Its translation: CASSWTGRGTSTDTQYF.

This clonotype was counted ten times or more. This chain uses TRBV3-1 with TRBJ2-3; 10 bases line up with TRBD2. The germline CDR1 and CDR2 sequences are LGHDT and YNNKEL (reference sequence). J lost 6 bases, V lost 1 base, and 7 bases had no gene match. This CDR3 has 16 amino acids. Written as DNA, the CDR3 is TGTGCCAGCAGCCAAGTGGAAAGCGGGGGGGAGGATACGCAGTATTTT. It encodes CASSQVESGGEDTQYF.

There are a few counts of this clonotype. The rearrangement uses TRBV5-6 and TRBJ2-5; possible D gene TRBD1, 5 bases. The CDR3 covers 13 residues. V was clipped by 4 bases and J by 4 bases, with 11 bases between them. Germline lookup yields CDR1 SGHDT and CDR2 YYEEEE. The CDR3 sequence: CASSADSRETQYF. Written as DNA, the CDR3 is TGTGCCAGCAGCGCCGACAGTAGAGAGACCCAGTACTTC.

This chain links TRBV29-1 with TRBJ1-2; 7 nucleotides line up with TRBD1. From germline, CDR1 is SQVTM and CDR2 ANQGSEA. The V and J ends lost 6 bases and 5 bases, in that order; junction bases with no gene match: 15. CDR3 length: 15 residues. CDR3 bases: TGCAGCGTCCGCAACTCGGGACAGCTTCATTATGGCTACACCTTC. Its translation is CSVRNSGQLHYGYTF. Based on the CDR3 plus reference TRBV29-1 and TRBJ1-2, the full variable domain is SAVISQKPSRDICQRGTSLTIQCQVDSQVTMMFWYRQQPGQSLTLIATANQGSEATYESGFVIDKFPISRPNLTFSTLTVSNMSPEDSSIYLCSVRNSGQLHYGYTFGSGTRLTVV.

On this clonotype: A much larger clone differs from this one at a single base, so this may be a read error. The J gene is TRBJ2-3, the V gene TRBV6-5; 8 positions match TRBD1. This CDR3 spans 15 amino acids. Trimming at V came to 5 bases and at J to 1 base, leaving 5 bases not matched to a gene. Germline V CDR1 and CDR2: MNHEY, SVGAGI. Here the CDR3 reads CASSHRTGRTDTQYF. The CDR3 nucleotides read TGTGCCAGCAGTCACCGGACAGGGCGCACAGATACGCAGTATTTT.

This clonotype was observed a few times. This sequence joins TRBV30 and TRBJ2-2; 7 bases agree with TRBD1. The trim removed 7 bases at V and 4 bases at J, leaving 15 bases unmatched. The CDR3 totals 16 residues. CDR1 GTSNPN and CDR2 SVGIG come from the germline V gene (reference sequence). The CDR3 DNA is TGTGCCTTGCTGAACGACAGGGTATATAGCACCGGGGAGCTGTTTTTT. Its translation: CALLNDRVYSTGELFF.

For this clonotype: Given a much more abundant clone one base away, this may be a read error. The J gene is TRBJ2-3, the V gene TRBV5-4; D is unresolved. CDR1 is SGHNT and CDR2 is YYREEE in the germline V gene (reference sequence). Trimming pared 3 bases from V and 0 bases from J, leaving 11 bases between. This CDR3 region has 15 residues. As DNA, the CDR3 is TGTGCCAGCAGCTCGTCTCCAGCTAGCACAGATACGCAGTATTTT. Its protein is CASSSSPASTDTQYF.

The table lists this clonotype with a few counts. The chain combines TRBV12-3 or TRBV12-4 with TRBJ2-2, with D perhaps assigned TRBD1 or TRBD2 (6 bases each). This CDR3 comprises 16 residues. Trimming stripped 5 bases from V and 2 bases from J, with 15 bases between. The CDR3: CASSHPGGLNTGELFF. CDR3 coding DNA: TGTGCCAGCAGTCACCCTGGGGGGCTAAACACCGGGGAGCTGTTTTTT.

The chain uses TRBV24-1 and TRBJ2-1, with 8 bases identical to TRBD2. V trimming: 3 bases; J trimming: 4 bases; junction bases outside the gene matches: 7. The CDR3 has 16 residues. CDR1 and CDR2 from the germline V gene are KGHDR and SFDVKD. The CDR3 spells CATSDRSGMFYNEQFF. The CDR3 DNA reads TGTGCCACCAGTGATCGTAGCGGGATGTTTTACAATGAGCAGTTCTTC.

This clonotype came up many times. The chain links TRBV27 to TRBJ2-7, with D tentatively TRBD1 or TRBD2 (6 bases each). The V and J ends lost 7 bases and 9 bases respectively, with 25 bases between them. This CDR3 is 15 amino acids long. CDR1 MNHEY and CDR2 SMNVEV come from the germline V gene (reference sequence). CDR3: CASNRRAGAVGGQYF. The CDR3 coding sequence is TGTGCCAGCAACCGACGAGCAGGGGCAGTGGGAGGGCAGTACTTC.

J is TRBJ2-2 and V is TRBV6-5, with no clear D. This CDR3 has 13 residues. CDR1 is MNHEY, CDR2 SVGAGI, per germline. The V end lost 5 bases, the J end lost 4 bases, and 8 bases lay between the germline ends. CDR3 residues: CASSPDATGELFF. In DNA form, the CDR3 reads TGTGCCAGCAGTCCGGACGCCACCGGGGAGCTGTTTTTT.

The J gene is TRBJ2-7, the V gene TRBV6-4; TRBD1 agrees at 8 bases. This CDR3 region has 17 residues. Trimming at V came to 1 base and at J to 2 bases, leaving 10 bases not matched to a gene. Germline V gene data show CDR1 as MRHNA and CDR2 as SNTAGT. For the CDR3, the DNA is TGTGCCAGCAGTGACTTGACCTGGGACAGGCCTACCTACGAGCAGTACTTC. Protein: CASSDLTWDRPTYEQYF.

This chain links TRBV27 with TRBJ2-2, with D uncertain. The CDR3 extends over 13 amino acids. Looked up from germline, CDR1 is MNHEY and CDR2 is SMNVEV (reference sequence). The ends were cut back, 2 bases at V and 10 bases at J, with 11 bases in the middle. DNA of the CDR3: TGTGCCAGCAGTTTACTGGGCCCAGCGGAGCTGTTTTTT. As protein: CASSLLGPAELFF.

As to this clonotype: A much larger clone sits a single nucleotide away, making a read error possible. The rearrangement uses TRBV4-1 and TRBJ2-7; TRBD2 is a possible D gene (5 bases). The CDR3 contains 15 residues. Germline CDR1 MGHRA, CDR2 YSYEKL. The CDR3 reads CARSQDRGEAYEQYF. Here the CDR3 DNA reads TGCGCCCGCAGCCAAGATCGGGGTGAGGCCTACGAGCAGTACTTC.

This clonotype was seen more than once but under ten times. The rearrangement joins TRBV9 to TRBJ2-5; D is possibly TRBD1 (6 bases). The CDR3 contains 14 residues. V gave up 4 bases and J gave up 3 bases, with 13 bases separating them. Germline-derived CDR1 and CDR2 are SGDLS and YYNGEE. In nucleotides, the CDR3 is TGTGCCAGCAGCACATCCCGGGACAAAGAGACCCAGTACTTC. Translated, it gives CASSTSRDKETQYF.

A word on this clonotype: Just one base apart from a much larger clone, this may be a read error. J is TRBJ1-2 and V is TRBV20-1; tentative D call: TRBD1 (5 bases). V dropped 1 base and J dropped 2 bases, with 8 bases sitting between them. Germline V gene data show CDR1 as DFQATT and CDR2 as SNEGSKA (reference sequence). CDR3 length: 13 amino acids. CDR3 sequence reads: CSARARDNYGYTF. Written as DNA, the CDR3 is TGCAGTGCTAGAGCGCGGGACAACTATGGCTACACCTTC.

This clonotype turned up a few times. This chain links TRBV25-1 with TRBJ1-1; 10 nucleotides agree with TRBD1. The CDR3 spans 16 residues. Per the germline V gene, CDR1 is MGHDK and CDR2 is SYGVNS. The junction had 7 bases not matched to a gene; V was cut back by 5 bases and J by 1 base. The CDR3 loop reads CASSPRQGARNTEAFF. In nucleotides, the CDR3 is TGTGCCAGCAGTCCCCGACAGGGGGCGAGGAACACTGAAGCTTTCTTT. Filled out from reference TRBV25-1 and TRBJ1-1, the complete variable domain reads EADIYQTPRYLVIGTGKKITLECSQTMGHDKMYWYQQDPGMELHLIHYSYGVNSTEKGDLSSESTVSRIRTEHFPLTLESARPSHTSQYLCASSPRQGARNTEAFFGQGTRLTVV.

Regarding this clonotype: This sequence may be a read error, since a much larger clone differs from it by one base. This chain uses TRBV2 with TRBJ1-5; no clear D. CDR3 length equals 15 residues. V was trimmed by 6 bases and J by 3 bases, leaving 15 bases between them. Germline CDR1 and CDR2: SNHLY and FYNNEI. The chain's CDR3 is CASRPIRSNNQPQHF. Here the CDR3 DNA reads TGTGCCAGCAGGCCGATTCGATCGAACAATCAGCCCCAGCATTTT.

This clonotype was picked up many times. This chain connects TRBV19 to TRBJ2-5, with unresolved D. The CDR3 extends over 15 amino acids. V shed 5 bases and J shed 5 bases, with 18 bases lying between them. Germline CDR1 and CDR2: LNHDA and SQIVND (reference sequence). CDR3 region: CASSPEWFPAETQYF. CDR3 nucleotide sequence: TGTGCCAGTAGTCCCGAGTGGTTCCCGGCCGAGACCCAGTACTTC.

This chain uses TRBV5-4 with TRBJ2-7; 8 bases match TRBD2. J lost 6 bases, V lost 0 bases, and 2 bases had no gene match. CDR3 length equals 13 residues. The germline V gene encodes CDR1 SGHNT and CDR2 YYREEE (reference sequence). CDR3 nucleotides: TGTGCCAGCAGCTTGGGGACTAGCTGCGAGCAGTACTTC. Translated, it gives CASSLGTSCEQYF.

This clonotype was seen repeatedly, ten times or more. The chain employs TRBV5-6 and TRBJ2-7, with D uncertain. The CDR3 extends over 11 amino acids. V was clipped by 0 bases and J by 6 bases, with 4 bases between them. Germline CDR1 reads SGHDT; CDR2 reads YYEEEE. As DNA, the CDR3 is TGTGCCAGCAGCTTGGTCTCCGAGCAGTACTTC. This sequence encodes CASSLVSEQYF.

A word on this clonotype: The germline gene is not matched at one end of the junction; a read error may be the cause. The gene calls are TRBV7-8 and TRBJ1-5, with D possibly matching TRBD1 (5 bases). The germline V gene has CDR1 SGHVS and CDR2 FQNEAQ. This CDR3 is 13 amino acids long. Here the CDR3 DNA reads TGTGCCAGCCCGGTGGTGGACAATCAGCCCCCGCATTTT. Protein sequence: CASPVVDNQPPHF.